This T cell receptor beta chain was sequenced for a study of blood T cell repertoires in COVID-19. Across the study: PBMCs, B-cell-depleted T cells, or T cells provided the cDNA or gDNA that made up the material.

Trimming shortened V by 4 bases and J by 1 base, and 7 bases separated the two germline ends. CDR3 size: 13 residues. Per germline, CDR1 LGHDT and CDR2 YNNKEL (reference sequence). Sequencing used immunoSEQ multiplex PCR; TCRdb keeps in-frame clones, though not all of them. The sample includes about 120,000 clones, about 83% seen only once; the top ten take about 2%. Sample: peripheral blood. The V and J genes are TRBV3-1 (or the pseudogene TRBV3-2) and TRBJ1-2; D is undetermined. The sequence derives from a woman between 45 and 60 years old with acute or convalescent COVID-19. The CDR3 bases are TGTGCCAGCAGCCTACGGGTTAACTATGGCTACACCTTC. This translates into CASSLRVNYGYTF.